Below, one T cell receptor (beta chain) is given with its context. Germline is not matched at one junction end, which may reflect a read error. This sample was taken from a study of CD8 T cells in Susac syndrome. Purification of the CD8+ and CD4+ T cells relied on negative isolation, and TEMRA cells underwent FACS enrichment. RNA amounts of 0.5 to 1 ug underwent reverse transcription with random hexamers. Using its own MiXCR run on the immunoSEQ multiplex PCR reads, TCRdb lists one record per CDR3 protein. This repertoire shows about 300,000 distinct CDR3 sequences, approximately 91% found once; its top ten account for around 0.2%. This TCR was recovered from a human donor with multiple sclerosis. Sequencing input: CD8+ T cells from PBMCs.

The CDR3 DNA follows: TGCACCAGCAGCTTAGTAGCGGCAGGGGAGGAGAACGAGCAGTACTTC. This codes for CTSSLVAAGEENEQYF. This sequence joins TRBV7-9 and TRBJ2-7; D is possibly TRBD1 or TRBD2 (6 bases each). Germline CDR1 is SEHNR and CDR2 is FQNEAQ (reference sequence). CDR3 length: 16 amino acids.